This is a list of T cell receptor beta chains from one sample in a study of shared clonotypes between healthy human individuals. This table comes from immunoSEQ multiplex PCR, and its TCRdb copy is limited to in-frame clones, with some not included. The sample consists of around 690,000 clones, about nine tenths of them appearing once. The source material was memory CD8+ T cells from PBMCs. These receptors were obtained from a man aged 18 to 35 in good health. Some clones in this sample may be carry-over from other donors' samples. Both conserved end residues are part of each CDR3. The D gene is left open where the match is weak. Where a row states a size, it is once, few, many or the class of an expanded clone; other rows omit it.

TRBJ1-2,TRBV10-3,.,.,CAIRNLYGYTF,TGTGCCATCAGGAATCTCTATGGCTACACCTTC
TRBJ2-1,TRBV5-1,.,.,CASSLARNEQFF,TGCGCCAGCAGCTTGGCTAGGAATGAGCAGTTCTTC
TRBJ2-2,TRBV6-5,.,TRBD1,CASSYKDRGGGELFF,TGTGCCAGCAGTTACAAGGACAGGGGTGGCGGGGAGCTGTTTTTT
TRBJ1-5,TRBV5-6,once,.,CASSSSWGGNNQPQHF,TGTGCCAGCAGCTCCAGTTGGGGAGGGAACAATCAGCCCCAGCATTTT
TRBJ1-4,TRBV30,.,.,CAWSFPTGATNEKLFF,TGTGCCTGGAGTTTTCCGACTGGCGCAACTAATGAAAAACTGTTTTTT
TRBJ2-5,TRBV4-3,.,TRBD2,CASSPSAGGRLETQYF,TGCGCCAGCAGCCCCTCGGCGGGAGGTCGCTTGGAGACCCAGTACTTC
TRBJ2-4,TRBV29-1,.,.,CSVEGPAEAKNIQYF,TGCAGCGTTGAGGGGCCAGCAGAGGCCAAAAACATTCAGTACTTC
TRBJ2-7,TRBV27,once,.,CASRYGSSYEQYF,TGTGCCAGCAGGTACGGAAGCTCCTACGAGCAGTACTTC
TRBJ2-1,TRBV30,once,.,CACPGGVGSYNEQFF,TGTGCCTGTCCGGGCGGCGTCGGCTCCTACAATGAGCAGTTCTTC
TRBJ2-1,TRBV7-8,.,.,CASSLTGSLGEQFF,TGTGCCAGCAGCCTTACGGGATCCCTCGGCGAGCAGTTCTTC
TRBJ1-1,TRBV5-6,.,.,CASSFGQGVVRAFF,TGTGCCAGCAGCTTCGGCCAGGGAGTAGTTCGAGCTTTCTTT
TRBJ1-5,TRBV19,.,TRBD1,CASSITGEVNQPQHF,TGTGCCAGTAGTATTACAGGGGAAGTCAATCAGCCCCAGCATTTT
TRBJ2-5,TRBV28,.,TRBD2,CASSFDPSSGSRNEETQYF,TGTGCCAGCAGTTTTGATCCTTCTAGCGGGAGTCGGAACGAAGAGACCCAGTACTTC
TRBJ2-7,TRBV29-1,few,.,CSVELPGVPSYEQYF,TGCAGCGTTGAGCTACCGGGGGTCCCGTCCTACGAGCAGTACTTC
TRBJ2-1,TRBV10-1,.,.,CASSDDYNEQFF,TGCGCCAGCAGTGACGATTACAATGAGCAGTTCTTC
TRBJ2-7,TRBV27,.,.,CASSLVGAPSYEQYF,TGTGCCAGCAGTTTAGTCGGGGCCCCCTCCTACGAGCAGTACTTC
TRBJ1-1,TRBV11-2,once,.,CASSQDGLSNTEAFF,TGCGCCAGCAGCCAAGATGGGCTTTCCAACACTGAAGCTTTCTTT
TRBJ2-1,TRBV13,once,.,CASSLGRNWSEQFF,TGTGCCAGCAGCTTAGGTCGGAATTGGAGTGAGCAGTTCTTC
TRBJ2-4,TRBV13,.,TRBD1,CASSRSGQDDKNIQYF,TGTGCCAGCAGTCGCTCGGGACAGGATGACAAAAACATTCAGTACTTC
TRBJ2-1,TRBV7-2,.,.,CASSPPASNEQFF,TGTGCCAGCAGCCCCCCCGCTTCCAATGAGCAGTTCTTC
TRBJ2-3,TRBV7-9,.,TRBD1,CASVPKDRATDTQYF,TGTGCCAGCGTCCCCAAGGACAGGGCCACAGATACGCAGTATTTT
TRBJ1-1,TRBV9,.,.,CASSVGYEIGGLTEAFF,TGTGCCAGCAGCGTAGGTTATGAGATTGGGGGCCTGACTGAAGCTTTCTTT
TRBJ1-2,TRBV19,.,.,CASSTGDRNYGYTF,TGTGCCAGTAGTACAGGAGACAGGAACTATGGCTACACCTTC
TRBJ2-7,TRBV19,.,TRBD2,CASTPRGVSYEQYF,TGTGCCAGTACCCCTCGGGGGGTTTCTTACGAGCAGTACTTC
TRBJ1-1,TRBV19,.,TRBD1,CATEGTGHTEAFF,TGTGCCACGGAGGGGACAGGCCACACTGAAGCTTTCTTT
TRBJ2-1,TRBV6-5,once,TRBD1,CASSLGQGWANEQFF,TGTGCCAGCAGTTTGGGACAGGGCTGGGCCAATGAGCAGTTCTTC
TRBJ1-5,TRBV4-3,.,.,CASSQVRDSNQPQHF,TGCGCCAGCAGCCAAGTTCGGGATAGCAATCAGCCCCAGCATTTT
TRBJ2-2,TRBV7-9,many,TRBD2,CASFGREGLRANTGELFF,TGTGCCAGCTTTGGAAGGGAGGGCCTTAGGGCCAACACCGGGGAGCTGTTTTTT
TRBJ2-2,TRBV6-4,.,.,CASSEEFRGPGELFF,TGTGCCAGCAGTGAAGAATTTCGGGGTCCCGGGGAGCTGTTTTTT
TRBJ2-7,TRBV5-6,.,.,CASSLGAGSYEQYF,TGTGCCAGCAGCTTGGGGGCGGGCTCCTACGAGCAGTACTTC
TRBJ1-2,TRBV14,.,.,CASSQDVTGLYGYTF,TGTGCCAGCAGCCAAGACGTTACAGGGCTCTATGGCTACACCTTC
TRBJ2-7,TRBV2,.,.,CASSEGGVLLYEQYF,TGTGCCAGCAGTGAGGGCGGGGTCCTTCTCTACGAGCAGTACTTC
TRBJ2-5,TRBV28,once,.,CASSLWDTQETQYF,TGTGCCAGCAGTTTGTGGGACACCCAAGAGACCCAGTACTTC
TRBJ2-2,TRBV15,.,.,CATSNLVGGRWTGELFF,TGTGCCACCAGCAACTTAGTTGGGGGGAGATGGACCGGGGAGCTGTTTTTT